These T cell receptor beta chains were read from a single sample in a study of cytomegalovirus exposure and HLA in healthy donors. Some clones are missing from TCRdb's copy, which holds only in-frame ones; the method was immunoSEQ multiplex PCR. Found here are 90,000 to 110,000 clones, around 73% of them singletons; the top ten hold about 8.4%. Sequences were obtained from PBMCs. These receptors were collected from a man in his forties in good health and CMV-seronegative. Each CDR3 is given without its conserved first and last residue. Each record gives: V gene, J gene, CDR3 protein.

v_call: TRBV5-1; j_call: TRBJ2-1; cdr3_aa: ASSLAIRGSYNEQF
v_call: TRBV13; j_call: TRBJ1-5; cdr3_aa: ASSLREGQPQH
v_call: TRBV4-1; j_call: TRBJ1-2; cdr3_aa: ASSQGTGNYGYT
v_call: TRBV30; j_call: TRBJ2-3; cdr3_aa: AWSVKGITDTQY
v_call: TRBV6-6; j_call: TRBJ2-6; cdr3_aa: ASSYSRGGGANVLT
v_call: TRBV30; j_call: TRBJ1-2; cdr3_aa: AWSVILGAYYGYT
v_call: TRBV7-2; j_call: TRBJ1-2; cdr3_aa: ASSLEGRNYGYT
v_call: TRBV18; j_call: TRBJ2-2; cdr3_aa: ASSPVPAGELF
v_call: TRBV30; j_call: TRBJ2-7; cdr3_aa: AWIPLDGGSYEQY
v_call: TRBV5-1; j_call: TRBJ1-4; cdr3_aa: ASSLEAGDNEKLF
v_call: TRBV18; j_call: TRBJ2-3; cdr3_aa: ASSPGVIQGTDTQY
v_call: TRBV5-1; j_call: TRBJ1-1; cdr3_aa: ASSLGEYQVEGVRNTEAF
v_call: TRBV7-9; j_call: TRBJ2-5; cdr3_aa: ASSLGTRETQY
v_call: TRBV4-3; j_call: TRBJ2-2; cdr3_aa: ASSQEMGRNTGELF
v_call: TRBV7-8; j_call: TRBJ1-6; cdr3_aa: ASSSTGAENSPLH
v_call: TRBV5-6; j_call: TRBJ2-2; cdr3_aa: ASSLYPGQGYGELF
v_call: TRBV7-3; j_call: TRBJ2-1; cdr3_aa: ASSRVHNEQF
v_call: TRBV7-8; j_call: TRBJ1-1; cdr3_aa: ASSLQGRNTEAF
v_call: TRBV4-1; j_call: TRBJ1-2; cdr3_aa: ASSYPGVDYGYT
v_call: TRBV19; j_call: TRBJ1-4; cdr3_aa: ASSIQGGTNEKLF
v_call: TRBV18; j_call: TRBJ1-1; cdr3_aa: ASSPEAGGITEAF
v_call: TRBV7-9; j_call: TRBJ2-5; cdr3_aa: ASSSTEQETQY
v_call: TRBV7-3; j_call: TRBJ1-1; cdr3_aa: ASSREGQVDTEAF
v_call: TRBV6-5; j_call: TRBJ1-6; cdr3_aa: ASSRGQGDNSPLH
v_call: TRBV4-3; j_call: TRBJ1-6; cdr3_aa: ASSQGEETANSPLH
v_call: TRBV6-5; j_call: TRBJ2-2; cdr3_aa: ASSYSRGTGELF
v_call: TRBV7-9; j_call: TRBJ2-5; cdr3_aa: ASSLPTGIGETQY